This TCR beta chain derives from a study of PD-1 blockade in classical Hodgkin lymphoma (dated by TCRdb to about 2020). Notes on the research overall: Nivolumab dosing was 3 mg/kg intravenously every 2 weeks, continuing until either disease progression or unacceptable toxicity. A peripheral blood immune signature of response to PD-1 blockade in classical Hodgkin lymphoma was defined using TCR beta sequencing and CyTOF.

Points the paper makes about the study in general: Diversity was lower in patients who began nivolumab less than 1 year after ASCT, so these patients were left out of later analyses to avoid confounding by immune reconstitution. Trial patients achieving complete response had baseline diversity similar to newly diagnosed patients, whereas partial responders and progressors had significantly lower diversity. Baseline TCR diversity was reported to be lower in newly diagnosed patients than in healthy donors, and even lower in relapsed/refractory patients. Only a single clinical trial cohort was studied, and what caused the repertoire differences, possibly disease activity or prior therapy, remained undefined. CD4+ but not CD8+ TCR diversity rose significantly by C4D1 (p=0.0027 vs p=0.16), most apparent in complete responders (p=0.02).

Interpreted using the paper, the time point label stands for: cycle 2 day 1 (C2D1) of nivolumab. Every trial patient had relapsed following autologous stem cell transplantation, and prior brentuximab vedotin exposure was what differed among cohorts A, B and C. The trial cohort included around 60 patients with relapsed/refractory classical Hodgkin lymphoma, and each patient had a best overall response of complete response, partial response or progressive disease. Trial patients were treated with single-agent nivolumab in the multi-cohort phase II CheckMate 205 trial. An independent review committee assessed best overall response by applying the 2007 International Working Group response criteria. Trial PBMCs were collected just before the start of nivolumab (C1D1) and during therapy at cycle 2 day 1 and cycle 4 day 1. Peripheral blood was collected in 8 mL Vacutainer Cell Preparation Tubes, from which PBMCs were isolated by centrifugation and then cryopreserved.

With respect to this clone: The antigen it recognizes is unknown. Qualities for individual bases were not recorded, and no much larger clone is one base off.

Genomic DNA was extracted with the Qiagen DNeasy kit from unsorted PBMCs and from negatively selected CD4+ and CD8+ fractions. TCR beta CDR3 regions were amplified by immunoSEQ multiplex PCR using primers annealing to V and J segments. A synthetic immune receptor repertoire was used to minimize amplification bias, and remaining bias was computationally removed after sequencing. Per the original workflow: Repertoire diversity was quantified as the Shannon entropy index using custom Python scripts. The unsorted, CD4+ and CD8+ repertoires were each analyzed separately, with the exception of combined analyses, where CD4+ and CD8+ sequences were merged in silico. Clonal expansion was defined as at least a 2-fold frequency increase after treatment relative to C1D1, with a pseudocount of 0.5 for undetected baseline clones. Clones with 0 or 1 copy at C1D1 were classified as singleton clones, and clones with 2 or more copies were classified as non-singleton clones. Clones expanded in unsorted samples were labelled as CD4+, CD8+ or unknown by matching protein sequences in sorted samples from the same patient. Diversity changes from C1D1 to C4D1 were tested in paired samples using Wilcoxon tests. TCRdb limited this immuneACCESS table to in-frame rearrangements with V and J called. A share of clones is missing; checked studies link under half to unresolved V genes, and the rest is unexplained. D and trimming come from the DNA, and the V and J calls and clone size come from that table. This sample holds more than 90,000 clones; about 89% were observed only once. Approximately 6.3% of the sample rests with the top ten.

The sequenced sample was peripheral blood mononuclear cells (PBMCs), obtained before the second cycle of nivolumab. This TCR derives from a human donor with classical Hodgkin lymphoma.

The DNA sequence is as follows: TGTGCCAGCAGTTACAACCACAATGAGCAGTTCTTC. This gives the protein CASSYNHNEQFF. The rearrangement combines TRBV6-5 with TRBJ2-1; the D segment cannot be called with confidence. The CDR3 contains 12 residues, cysteine and phenylalanine counted. CDR3 DNA only is kept here, 36 bases in frame from base 1. Taken from the germline V gene, the CDR1 and CDR2 loops are MNHEY and SVGAGI. V was cut back by 2 bases and J by 5 bases, leaving a gap of 4 bases between them.